The source of this T cell receptor beta chain is a study of T cells in Graves' hyperthyroidism and ophthalmopathy. The study, taken as a whole, reports: Most clonotypes that expanded in the thyroid above 0.001 also showed up in blood.

This clonotype came up many times. The antigen remains unidentified. The diagnostic basis comprised clinical symptoms, serum thyroxine and TRAb, thyroid ultrasound and orbital computed tomography. The V segment lost 5 bases and the J segment 9 bases; nucleotides outside the gene matches: 7. The germline V gene encodes CDR1 SGHNT and CDR2 YENEEA. The CDR3 sequence is 13 residues long. Amplified TCR beta CDR3 regions derived from RNA transcripts. The study used the HTBI primer set for a first-round RT-PCR of the TCR CDR3. A single record per CDR3 protein comes from TCRdb applying MiXCR to the multiplex PCR reads. The sample includes some 200,000 distinct CDR3 sequences, 15% to 20% of them seen just once.

This TCR derives from a man in his fifties or sixties with Graves' hyperthyroidism. The material sequenced was blood. The rearrangement joins TRBV11-3 to TRBJ2-1; TRBD1 aligns across 7 bases. CDR3 in amino acids: CASSPGQFTEQFF. The CDR3 region has the DNA TGTGCCAGCAGCCCGGGACAGTTTACTGAGCAGTTCTTC.